Sequencing of this T cell receptor (beta chain) was carried out in a study of blood T cell repertoires in COVID-19 (dated by TCRdb to about 2020). Concerning the study at large: The collaborator samples originated in the United States, Italy and Spain and spanned the acute and convalescent phases of COVID-19. The prospective study material was composed of cDNA or gDNA derived from T cells, B-cell-depleted T cells, or PBMCs. Subjects who had been exposed to COVID-19, were actively infected with it, or had recovered from it provided the deeply sampled blood TCRbeta repertoires that made up the dataset. A freely available public database, intended as a resource for researchers studying the immune response to SARS-CoV-2, is where the repertoires were released. Samples came from the ongoing ImmuneRACE study (first 160 participants) plus 1,254 subjects from 6 global collaborators. The sample metadata nearly always contained a de-identified subject ID, COVID-19 status, age in years and sex. Where HLA class I and class II types were available, the types were taken from metadata supplied by the sample provider, not from assay-based typing.

Whole blood was collected in K2EDTA tubes by collaborating institutions according to the institutions' own protocols. Collaborator samples were shipped for TCRbeta analysis as frozen whole blood, isolated PBMCs, or DNA extracted from either sample type. Broader findings and caveats from the paper: Clinical and demographic metadata were provided uncurated, with the amount varying by source and participant.

Comment on this clone: Its antigen remains undetermined. Base qualities were left out, and no much larger clone turns up one base away.

TCRbeta CDR3 regions were amplified from genomic DNA by means of the immunoSEQ Assay, a bias-controlled multiplex PCR. As for how the authors treated the data: The number of nucleated cells in each sample was estimated by amplification of reference gene primers within the assay. To quantify the absolute abundance of each unique TCRbeta CDR3 rearrangement, sequence reads were collapsed and filtered. For each sample, productive Simpson clonality was calculated as the square root of Simpson's diversity index across productive rearrangements. In its TCRdb copy, this immuneACCESS table keeps in-frame sequences only and misses some clones. Where compared with another copy, unresolved V genes explain less than half of these, and the others have no known cause. The D gene and trimming were derived from the DNA, and the V and J assignments and clone size from that table. This sample gives 150,000 to 200,000 clones in total; about 77% of them show up just once. Together, the top ten hold about 2.8% of the sample.

Counted from cysteine to phenylalanine, this CDR3 has 13 amino acids. Here the CDR3 DNA is all that survives: 39 bases in frame from base 1. Looking up the germline V gene yields CDR1 SGHTS and CDR2 YDEGEE. Cut back by 4 bases and 6 bases, the V and J ends lie 11 bases apart. The clonotype originates from a woman of 80 years or more with active or convalescent COVID-19. Sequencing input: peripheral blood. Rearrangement joined TRBV5-8 to TRBJ1-5; TRBD1 is perhaps the D gene, given 6 matching bases. The base sequence is TGTGCCAGCAGCCTTACAGGGCCTCAGCCCCAGCATTTT. Its amino acids are CASSLTGPQPQHF.